Below are 27 T cell receptor beta chains sequenced from a single sample in a study of early T cells in non-severe SARS-CoV-2 infection. TCRdb re-called the 5' RACE reads through MiXCR, storing one row per CDR3 protein. The sample yields tens of thousands of distinct CDR3 sequences, roughly 15% seen once. Source: whole blood, taken at baseline. Source of these receptors: an adult who was a healthcare worker with PCR-confirmed SARS-CoV-2 infection or an uninfected control (not recorded which).

This clonotype was seen a few times. This sequence joins TRBV7-9 and TRBJ2-5; 8 nucleotides align to TRBD2. CDR3 length equals 15 residues. The J segment lost 6 bases and the V segment lost 1 base, leaving 7 bases of the junction unmatched. Germline loops: CDR1 SEHNR, CDR2 FQNEAQ (reference sequence). In DNA, the CDR3 is TGTGCCAGCAGCTTAGGTGTCGGGAGGGAGCAGACCCAGTACTTC. It codes for CASSLGVGREQTQYF.

This sequence joins TRBV24-1 and TRBJ1-1, with a weak D call TRBD1 (6 bases). V was clipped by 7 bases and J by 1 base, with 12 bases between them. The CDR3 has 14 residues. Looked up from germline, CDR1 is KGHDR and CDR2 is SFDVKD. In DNA, the CDR3 is TGTGCCACCAGGGAACCGGGACAGAACACTGAAGCTTTCTTT. Translation: CATREPGQNTEAFF.

This clonotype was counted at least ten times. The gene calls are TRBV20-1 and TRBJ2-3; D remains unclear. Trimming pared 3 bases from V and 0 bases from J, leaving 4 bases between. This CDR3 is 12 amino acids long. CDR1 is DFQATT, CDR2 SNEGSKA, per germline (reference sequence). CDR3 amino acids: CSARYSTDTQYF. The CDR3 bases are TGCAGTGCTAGGTACAGCACAGATACGCAGTATTTT.

The rearrangement uses TRBV6-1 and TRBJ1-1, with TRBD1 matching over 7 bases. The CDR3 is 13 residues long. V trimming: 10 bases; J trimming: 1 base; junction bases outside the gene matches: 6. Germline loops: CDR1 MNHNS, CDR2 SASEGT. CDR3 protein: CAIDRARNTEAFF. Here the CDR3 DNA reads TGTGCCATCGACAGGGCGAGGAACACTGAAGCTTTCTTT.

This clonotype came up a few times. The chain joins TRBV6-5 to TRBJ1-1; no reliable D call. CDR1 and CDR2 (germline): MNHEY, SVGAGI. V lost 7 bases and J lost 11, with 14 bases in between. This CDR3 region has 11 residues. CDR3 region: CASIKGVKAFF. CDR3 DNA sequence: TGTGCCAGCATCAAGGGTGTGAAGGCTTTCTTT.

This clonotype was seen at least ten times. The V gene is TRBV6-2 or TRBV6-3, the J gene TRBJ1-1, with D unresolved. The V end was cut by 8 bases, the J end by 3 bases, with 10 bases between. The germline gives CDR1 MNHEY, CDR2 SVGEGT. This CDR3 is 12 amino acids long. The DNA for the CDR3 is TGTGCCAGCGGAAGGTTGTACACTGAAGCTTTCTTT. It is translated as CASGRLYTEAFF.

The chain has TRBV20-1 and TRBJ1-2; possibly TRBD1 for D (6 bases). Germline CDR1 reads DFQATT; CDR2 reads SNEGSKA (reference sequence). V lost 7 bases to trimming and J lost 3 bases, with 18 bases between them. The CDR3 spans 14 residues. CDR3 sequence: CSGWDISRDYGYTF. Written as DNA, the CDR3 is TGCAGTGGTTGGGACATCTCCCGGGACTATGGCTACACCTTC.

J is TRBJ1-2 and V is TRBV24-1, with 12 bases lining up with TRBD1. V shed 3 bases and J 7 bases; nucleotides not matched to a gene: 5. There are 15 residues in the CDR3. The germline gives CDR1 KGHDR, CDR2 SFDVKD. CDR3 region: CATSDPGQGAAGYTF. The DNA of the CDR3 is TGTGCCACCAGTGATCCGGGACAGGGGGCGGCTGGCTACACCTTC.

The chain links TRBV29-1 to TRBJ2-6; the D gene is possibly TRBD2 (6 bases). The V gene's germline CDR1 is SQVTM and CDR2 ANQGSEA. The CDR3 consists of 12 residues. The ends were cut back, 6 bases at V and 8 bases at J, with 11 bases in the middle. The CDR3 sequence is CSVAGGTNVLTF. The CDR3 coding sequence is TGCAGCGTGGCCGGGGGAACCAACGTCCTGACTTTC.

This clonotype was recorded many times. The rearrangement joins TRBV12-3 or TRBV12-4 to TRBJ2-3; no reliable D call. V lost 6 bases and J lost 8, with 18 bases in between. The CDR3 sequence is 14 residues long. CDR3 in amino acids: CASSSRSRRGTQYF. For the CDR3, the DNA is TGTGCCAGCAGCTCCCGGTCCCGGCGCGGTACGCAGTATTTT.

The count of this clonotype is one. This chain links TRBV9 with TRBJ2-3; no reliable D call. This CDR3 comprises 12 residues. CDR1 SGDLS and CDR2 YYNGEE come from the germline V gene. Trimming stripped 0 bases from V and 3 bases from J, with 2 bases between. Here the CDR3 reads CASSVGTDTQYF. DNA of the CDR3: TGTGCCAGCAGCGTAGGTACAGATACGCAGTATTTT.

This clonotype showed up many times. The chain couples TRBV20-1 to TRBJ2-3; tentative D call: TRBD2 (7 bases). CDR3 length equals 14 residues. CDR1 DFQATT and CDR2 SNEGSKA come from the germline V gene (reference sequence). Trimming removed 8 bases from V and 1 base from J, with 16 bases in between. The CDR3 sequence: CSPGGGTGTDTQYF. The CDR3 DNA is TGCAGTCCGGGGGGCGGGACTGGCACAGATACGCAGTATTTT.

This clonotype was observed a few times. CDR3 loop: CASSQDLQDYEQYF. In DNA form, the CDR3 reads TGTGCCAGCAGCCAAGATCTGCAGGACTACGAGCAGTACTTC. The chain couples TRBV3-1 to TRBJ2-7, with D uncertain. The CDR3 contains 14 residues. Germline V gene lookup returns CDR1 LGHDT and CDR2 YNNKEL (reference sequence). The V end lost 0 bases, the J end lost 3 bases, and 9 bases lay between the germline ends.

This clonotype appeared a few times. The conserved phenylalanine or tryptophan normally closing the CDR3 is absent here, so this likely arose from a read error. CDR3 in amino acids: CASSSQVGPLNTEAFS. The CDR3 region has the DNA TGTGCCAGCAGTTCCCAGGTAGGCCCGTTGAACACTGAAGCTTTCTCT. The chain employs TRBV27 and TRBJ1-1; D is undetermined. The CDR3 sequence is 16 residues long. From germline, CDR1 is MNHEY and CDR2 SMNVEV (reference sequence). The V end lost 4 bases, the J end lost 0 bases, and 15 bases lay between the germline ends.

This clonotype was seen ten or more times. The V and J genes are TRBV3-1 and TRBJ2-1; TRBD2 agrees at 11 bases. The trim removed 2 bases at V and 4 bases at J, leaving 7 bases unmatched. The CDR3 spans 17 residues. CDR1 and CDR2 (germline): LGHDT, YNNKEL (reference sequence). CDR3 sequence reads: CASSQSRLAGSYNEQFF. In DNA form, the CDR3 reads TGTGCCAGCAGCCAAAGCCGACTAGCGGGAAGTTACAATGAGCAGTTCTTC.

This clonotype was seen more than once but under ten times. V gene TRBV12-3 or TRBV12-4 combines with J gene TRBJ2-7; no clear D gene. This CDR3 region has 12 residues. V dropped 6 bases and J dropped 0 bases, with 6 bases sitting between them. Here the CDR3 reads CASSMSSYEQYF. CDR3 in DNA: TGTGCCAGCAGCATGAGCTCCTACGAGCAGTACTTC.

The chain uses TRBV7-8 and TRBJ2-7; D could derive from TRBD1 or TRBD2 (5 bases each). Germline V gives CDR1 SGHVS, CDR2 FQNEAQ. The germline V and J ends were trimmed by 5 bases and 5 bases, with 10 bases remaining between them. The CDR3 has 12 amino acids. CDR3 sequence: CASSRLGDEQYF. CDR3 DNA sequence: TGTGCCAGCAGCCGTCTGGGGGACGAGCAGTACTTC.

The rearrangement joins TRBV7-9 to TRBJ1-1, with D tentatively TRBD1 (5 bases). This CDR3 is 13 amino acids long. V was trimmed by 6 bases and J by 4 bases, leaving 12 bases between them. CDR1 is SEHNR, CDR2 FQNEAQ, per germline (reference sequence). The CDR3 loop is CASSSMGGTEAFF. The CDR3 nucleotides read TGTGCCAGCAGTTCCATGGGGGGCACTGAAGCTTTCTTT.

This clonotype was seen more than once but under ten times. This chain connects TRBV20-1 to TRBJ1-6, with D perhaps TRBD1 (6 bases). The CDR3 contains 16 residues. Germline CDR1 and CDR2: DFQATT and SNEGSKA (reference sequence). V gave up 0 bases and J gave up 0 bases, with 9 bases separating them. DNA of the CDR3: TGCAGTGCTAGAGATGACAGGAGCTCCTATAATTCACCCCTCCACTTT. Protein: CSARDDRSSYNSPLHF.

This clonotype was observed a handful of times. The CDR3 region is CSASGGQVELFF. Here the CDR3 DNA reads TGCAGCGCGTCTGGGGGGCAGGTCGAGTTGTTCTTC. The gene calls are TRBV29-1 and TRBJ2-1; perhaps D is TRBD1 or TRBD2 (6 bases each). Trimming pared 7 bases from V and 15 bases from J, leaving 22 bases between. Germline CDR1 SQVTM, CDR2 ANQGSEA. There are 12 residues in the CDR3.

The rearrangement links TRBV6-4 to TRBJ2-3; maybe TRBD1 (5 bases). CDR1 is MRHNA, CDR2 SNTAGT, per germline. The CDR3 covers 15 residues. Trimming pared 0 bases from V and 2 bases from J, leaving 9 bases between. The chain's CDR3 is CASSDSGRDTDTQYF. The CDR3, as DNA: TGTGCCAGCAGTGACTCGGGGCGAGACACAGATACGCAGTATTTT.

The CDR3: CASSLLAGVGTGELFF. The CDR3 region has the DNA TGTGCCAGCAGTTTACTAGCGGGAGTGGGCACCGGGGAGCTGTTTTTT. The gene calls are TRBV27 and TRBJ2-2; TRBD2 matches at 10 bases. CDR1 is MNHEY, CDR2 SMNVEV, per germline (reference sequence). The J segment lost 4 bases and the V segment lost 2 bases, leaving 4 bases of the junction unmatched. The CDR3 loop spans 16 amino acids.

This clonotype was counted at least ten times. This chain links TRBV7-8 with TRBJ2-5; D uncertain. Germline V gene lookup returns CDR1 SGHVS and CDR2 FQNEAQ. Trimming cost V 3 bases and J 1 base, with 0 bases left between them. This CDR3 has 11 amino acids. The CDR3 protein is CASSFQETQYF. CDR3 DNA: TGTGCCAGCAGCTTCCAAGAGACCCAGTACTTC.

The rearrangement links TRBV7-3 to TRBJ2-1; TRBD2 aligns across 9 bases. The CDR3 loop spans 16 amino acids. The V and J ends lost 5 bases and 2 bases, in that order; junction bases with no gene match: 7. CDR1 and CDR2 (germline): SGHTA, FQGTGA. CDR3 sequence reads: CASSQLAGSTYNEQFF. In DNA form, the CDR3 reads TGTGCCAGCAGCCAGCTAGCGGGATCCACCTACAATGAGCAGTTCTTC.

This clonotype was observed a few times. The chain uses TRBV28 and TRBJ2-7, with 9 bases that match TRBD2. V was clipped by 4 bases and J by 5 bases; unmatched bases: 12. Germline CDR1 reads MDHEN; CDR2 reads SYDVKM. This CDR3 is 16 amino acids long. The CDR3 nucleotides are TGTGCCAGCAGTTCCCCGGGGCGGGAGGGCCGAGACGAGCAGTACTTC. Protein sequence: CASSSPGREGRDEQYF.

This clonotype was seen a few times. CDR3 coding DNA: TGTGCCAGCAGCTTAAGGACTACCCGTGAGGGGACCCAGTACTTC. It is translated as CASSLRTTREGTQYF. The V call is TRBV5-6, the J call TRBJ2-5, with D maybe TRBD2 (6 bases). V was shortened by 2 bases and J by 7 bases, with 18 bases between the two germline ends. CDR3 length: 15 amino acids. Germline V lookup: CDR1 SGHDT, CDR2 YYEEEE.

This clonotype was found a few times. This chain uses TRBV11-2 with TRBJ1-1, with D possibly being TRBD1 (6 bases). CDR3 length equals 15 residues. The V gene's germline CDR1 is SGHAT and CDR2 FQNNGV. With 5 bases removed from V and 2 bases from J, the gap between germline ends came to 15 bases. This CDR3 reads CASSILDSTNTEAFF. The CDR3 DNA sequence: TGTGCCAGCAGCATTTTGGACAGTACTAACACTGAAGCTTTCTTT.